The table lists the clone carrying this TCR beta chain with many counts. What it recognizes is unknown. The TCR beta CDR3 regions underwent amplification using RNA transcripts as the source. First-round RT-PCR with HTBI primers amplified the TCR CDR3 region. TCRdb independently ran MiXCR on the multiplex PCR reads; one entry per CDR3 protein. The table lists some 440,000 distinct CDR3 sequences, about 15% of them singletons. This entry comes from a study of T cells in Graves' hyperthyroidism and ophthalmopathy. Study-wide context: Peripheral blood was taken when the disease was first diagnosed, before any treatment began.

The germline V gene encodes CDR1 KGHSH and CDR2 LQKENI. This CDR3 comprises 15 residues. V lost 2 bases and J lost 5, with 13 bases in between. Cells are PBMCs isolated from over 7.5 ml of fresh blood. Study findings and constraints: Most clonotypes that expanded in the thyroid above 0.001 also showed up in blood.

The genes are TRBV18 and TRBJ2-1; D is undetermined. The sequenced sample consisted of blood. The sequence was collected from a woman under 30 with Graves' hyperthyroidism. The CDR3 sequence is CASSPINVINNEQFF. For the CDR3, the DNA is TGTGCCAGCTCACCAATAAACGTAATAAACAATGAGCAGTTCTTC.